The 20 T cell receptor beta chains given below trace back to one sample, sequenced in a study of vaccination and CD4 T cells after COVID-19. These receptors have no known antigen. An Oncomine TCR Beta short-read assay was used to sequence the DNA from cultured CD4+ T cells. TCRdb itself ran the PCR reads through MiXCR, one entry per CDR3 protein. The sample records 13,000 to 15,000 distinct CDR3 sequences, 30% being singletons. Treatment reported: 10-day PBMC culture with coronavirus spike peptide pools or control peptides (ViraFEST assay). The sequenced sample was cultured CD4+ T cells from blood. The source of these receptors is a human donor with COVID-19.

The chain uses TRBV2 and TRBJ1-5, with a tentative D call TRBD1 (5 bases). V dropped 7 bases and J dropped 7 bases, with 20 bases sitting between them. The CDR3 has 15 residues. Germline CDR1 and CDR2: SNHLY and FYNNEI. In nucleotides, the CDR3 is TGTGCCAGCACCCAGCTTGTCACAGGACAACAGCCCCAGCATTTT. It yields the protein CASTQLVTGQQPQHF.

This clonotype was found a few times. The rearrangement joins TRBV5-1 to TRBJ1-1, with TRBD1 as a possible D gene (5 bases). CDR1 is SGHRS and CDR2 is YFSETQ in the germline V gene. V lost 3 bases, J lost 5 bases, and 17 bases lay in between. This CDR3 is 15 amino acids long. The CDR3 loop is CASSSREVRRTEAFF. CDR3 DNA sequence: TGCGCCAGCAGCTCCAGGGAGGTCAGGCGGACTGAAGCTTTCTTT. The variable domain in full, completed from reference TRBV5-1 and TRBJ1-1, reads KAGVTQTPRYLIKTRGQQVTLSCSPISGHRSVSWYQQTPGQGLQFLFEYFSETQRNKGNFPGRFSGRQFSNSRSEMNVSTLELGDSALYLCASSSREVRRTEAFFGQGTRLTVV.

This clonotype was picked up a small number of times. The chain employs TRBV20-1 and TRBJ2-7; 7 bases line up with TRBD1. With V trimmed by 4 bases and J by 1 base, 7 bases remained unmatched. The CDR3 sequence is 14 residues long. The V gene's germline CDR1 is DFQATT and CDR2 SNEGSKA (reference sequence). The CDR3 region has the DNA TGCAGTGCTACCTCGGACAGGAGTTCCTACGAGCAGTACTTC. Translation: CSATSDRSSYEQYF.

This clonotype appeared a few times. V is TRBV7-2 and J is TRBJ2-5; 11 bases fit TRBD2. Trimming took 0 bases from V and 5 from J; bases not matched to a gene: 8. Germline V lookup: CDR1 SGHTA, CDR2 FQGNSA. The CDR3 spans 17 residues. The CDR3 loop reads CASSLASASGGWETQYF. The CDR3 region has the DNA TGTGCCAGCAGCTTAGCGAGCGCTAGCGGGGGGTGGGAGACCCAGTACTTC.

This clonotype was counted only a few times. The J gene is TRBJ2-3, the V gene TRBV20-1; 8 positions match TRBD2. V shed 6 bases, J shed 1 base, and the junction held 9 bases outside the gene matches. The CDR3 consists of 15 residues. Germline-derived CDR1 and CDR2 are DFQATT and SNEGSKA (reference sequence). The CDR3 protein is CSATGLGTGTDTQYF. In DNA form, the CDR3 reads TGCAGTGCCACGGGACTAGGCACTGGCACAGATACGCAGTATTTT.

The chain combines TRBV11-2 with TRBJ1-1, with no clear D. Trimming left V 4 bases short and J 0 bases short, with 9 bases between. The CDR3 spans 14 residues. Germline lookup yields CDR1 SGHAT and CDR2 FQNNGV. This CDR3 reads CASSSRVVNTEAFF. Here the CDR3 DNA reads TGTGCCAGCAGCTCTAGGGTGGTGAACACTGAAGCTTTCTTT. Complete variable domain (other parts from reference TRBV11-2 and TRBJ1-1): EAGVAQSPRYKIIEKRQSVAFWCNPISGHATLYWYQQILGQGPKLLIQFQNNGVVDDSQLPKDRFSAERLKGVDSTLKIQPAKLEDSAVYLCASSSRVVNTEAFFGQGTRLTVV.

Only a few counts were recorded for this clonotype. The CDR3 reads CASMRGSSNQPQHF. The CDR3 nucleotides are TGTGCCAGCATGAGGGGGTCGAGCAATCAGCCCCAGCATTTT. The chain is built from TRBV2 and TRBJ1-5; maybe TRBD1 (6 bases). V lost 7 bases and J 1 base, leaving 11 bases between the germline ends. Looked up from germline, CDR1 is SNHLY and CDR2 is FYNNEI. The CDR3 runs 14 residues.

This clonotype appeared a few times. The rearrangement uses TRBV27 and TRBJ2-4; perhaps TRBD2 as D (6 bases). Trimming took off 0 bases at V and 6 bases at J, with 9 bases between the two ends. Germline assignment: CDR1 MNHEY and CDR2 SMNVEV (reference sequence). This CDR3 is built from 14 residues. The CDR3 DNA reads TGTGCCAGCAGTTTATCGGTGGGAGGAAACATTCAGTACTTC. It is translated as CASSLSVGGNIQYF.

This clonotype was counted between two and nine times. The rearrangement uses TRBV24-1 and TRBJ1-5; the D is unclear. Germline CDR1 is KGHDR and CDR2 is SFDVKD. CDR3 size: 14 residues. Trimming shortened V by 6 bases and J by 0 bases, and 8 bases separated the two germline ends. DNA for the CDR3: TGTGCCACCAGTTCCGCAGATAGCAATCAGCCCCAGCATTTT. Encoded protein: CATSSADSNQPQHF.

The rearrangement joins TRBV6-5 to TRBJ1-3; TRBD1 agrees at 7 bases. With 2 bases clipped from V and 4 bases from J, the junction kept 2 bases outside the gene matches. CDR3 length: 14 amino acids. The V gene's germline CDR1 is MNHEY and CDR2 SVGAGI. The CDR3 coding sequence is TGTGCCAGCAGTTACAGGGGGCTCGGAAACACCATATATTTT. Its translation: CASSYRGLGNTIYF.

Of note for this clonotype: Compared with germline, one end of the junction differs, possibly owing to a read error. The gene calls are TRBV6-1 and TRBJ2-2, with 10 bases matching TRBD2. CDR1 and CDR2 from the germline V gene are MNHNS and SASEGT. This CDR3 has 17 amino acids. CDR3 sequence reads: CASSKAGGIKLGGELFF. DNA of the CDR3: TGTGCCAGCAGTAAAGCGGGGGGGATAAAACTGGGCGGGGAGCTGTTTTTT.

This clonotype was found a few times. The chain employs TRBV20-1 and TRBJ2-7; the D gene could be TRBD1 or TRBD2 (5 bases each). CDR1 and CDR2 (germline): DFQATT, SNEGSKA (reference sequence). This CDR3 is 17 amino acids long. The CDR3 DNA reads TGCAGCTTCCCTAGGGACCTTATAAAAATTAGCTCCTACGAGCAGTACTTC. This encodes CSFPRDLIKISSYEQYF.

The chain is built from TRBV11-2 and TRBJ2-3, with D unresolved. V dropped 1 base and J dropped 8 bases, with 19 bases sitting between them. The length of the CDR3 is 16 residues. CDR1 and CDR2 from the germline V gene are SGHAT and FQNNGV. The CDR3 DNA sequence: TGTGCCAGCAGCTTAGGGGCGAGTCGTAGTTTGGGTACGCAGTATTTT. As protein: CASSLGASRSLGTQYF.

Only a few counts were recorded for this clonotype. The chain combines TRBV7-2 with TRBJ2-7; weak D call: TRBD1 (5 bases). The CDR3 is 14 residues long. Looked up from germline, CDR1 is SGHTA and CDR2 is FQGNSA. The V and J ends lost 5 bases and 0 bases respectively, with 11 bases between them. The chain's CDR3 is CASSLRQPSYEQYF. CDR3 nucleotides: TGTGCCAGCAGCCTCCGACAGCCCTCCTACGAGCAGTACTTC.

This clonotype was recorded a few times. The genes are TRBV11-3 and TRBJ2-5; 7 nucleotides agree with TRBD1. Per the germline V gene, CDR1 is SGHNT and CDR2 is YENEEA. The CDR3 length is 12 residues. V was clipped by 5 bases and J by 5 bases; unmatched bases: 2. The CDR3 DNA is TGTGCCAGCAGCCAGACAGGGGAGACCCAGTACTTC. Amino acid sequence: CASSQTGETQYF.

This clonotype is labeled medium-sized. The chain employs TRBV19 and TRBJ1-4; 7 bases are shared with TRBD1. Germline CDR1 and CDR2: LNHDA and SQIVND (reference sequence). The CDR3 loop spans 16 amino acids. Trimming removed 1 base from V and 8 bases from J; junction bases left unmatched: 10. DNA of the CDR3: TGTGCCAGTAGTATAGGAAGACAGGGCATAGGCGAAAAACTGTTTTTT. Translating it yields CASSIGRQGIGEKLFF.

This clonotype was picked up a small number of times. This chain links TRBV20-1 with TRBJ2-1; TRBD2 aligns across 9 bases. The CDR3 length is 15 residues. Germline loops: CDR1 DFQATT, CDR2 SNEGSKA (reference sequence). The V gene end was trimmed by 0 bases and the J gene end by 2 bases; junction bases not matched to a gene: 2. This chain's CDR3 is CSAREGGGAYNEQFF. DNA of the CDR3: TGCAGTGCTAGAGAAGGCGGGGGGGCCTACAATGAGCAGTTCTTC.

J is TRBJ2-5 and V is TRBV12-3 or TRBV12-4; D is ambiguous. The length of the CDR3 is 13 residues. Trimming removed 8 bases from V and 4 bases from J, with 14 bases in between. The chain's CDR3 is CASVKGVRETQYF. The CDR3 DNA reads TGTGCCAGCGTTAAGGGCGTAAGAGAGACCCAGTACTTC.

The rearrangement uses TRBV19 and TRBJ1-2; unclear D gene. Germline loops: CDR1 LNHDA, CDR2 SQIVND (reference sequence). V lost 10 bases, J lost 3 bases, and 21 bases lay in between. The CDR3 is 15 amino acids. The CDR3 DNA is TGTGCCAATCGTGGATTGGCCCCAGGTGACTATGGCTACACCTTC. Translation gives CANRGLAPGDYGYTF.

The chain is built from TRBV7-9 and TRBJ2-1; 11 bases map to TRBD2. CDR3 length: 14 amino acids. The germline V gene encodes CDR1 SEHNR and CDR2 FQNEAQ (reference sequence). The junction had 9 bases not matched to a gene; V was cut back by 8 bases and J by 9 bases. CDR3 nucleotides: TGTGCCAGCTTAATTAGCGGGGGGGCTATTGAGCAGTTCTTC. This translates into CASLISGGAIEQFF.